The 32 T cell receptor beta chains below come from one sample, sequenced in a study of blood T cells in healthy people across ages. The second PCR ran about 6 to 12 cycles with a sample-barcoded 5' primer and J-beta primers. TCRdb recomputed calls from the 5' RACE reads with MiXCR, one row per CDR3 protein. The sample has about 800,000 distinct CDR3 sequences; just under 25% are singletons. The sample was also reused in another study, on T cells of mothers and their children.

Sample: blood. These receptors originate from a boy aged 5-17 years in good health.

A remark on this clonotype: It may be a read error: a sequence one base away is much more abundant. The J gene is TRBJ1-2, the V gene TRBV28, with 7 positions matching TRBD1. The germline gives CDR1 MDHEN, CDR2 SYDVKM. CDR3 length: 12 residues. V trimming: 5 bases; J trimming: 3 bases; junction bases outside the gene matches: 0. The CDR3 DNA sequence: TGTGCCAGCAGTGGGACAGACTATGGCTACACCTTC. Amino acid sequence: CASSGTDYGYTF.

Many counts were recorded for this clonotype. This sequence joins TRBV11-2 and TRBJ1-2; D is ambiguous. With 0 bases removed from V and 7 bases from J, the gap between germline ends came to 12 bases. The CDR3 totals 14 residues. CDR1 is SGHAT and CDR2 is FQNNGV in the germline V gene. CDR3 sequence: CASSLDPIVAGYTF. DNA for the CDR3: TGTGCCAGCAGCTTAGATCCAATAGTGGCTGGCTACACCTTC.

This clonotype was seen a few times. The genes are TRBV7-3 and TRBJ2-3; 8 bases line up with TRBD2. V gave up 2 bases and J gave up 4 bases; unmatched junction bases: 5. The CDR3 has 15 amino acids. Germline V gene sequence: CDR1 SGHTA, CDR2 FQGTGA. This chain's CDR3 is CASSLAAGGPDTQYF. The CDR3 nucleotides read TGTGCCAGCAGCTTAGCGGCGGGAGGTCCAGATACGCAGTATTTT.

This chain joins TRBV20-1 and TRBJ2-1; D is perhaps TRBD1 (6 bases). The DNA end favors TRBJ2-7, so the J call may be wrong. This CDR3 comprises 14 residues. Per germline, CDR1 DFQATT and CDR2 SNEGSKA (reference sequence). CDR3: CSARVSGTSYEQYF. CDR3 DNA sequence: TGCAGTGCTAGGGTGTCAGGGACATCCTACGAGCAGTACTTC.

This clonotype was counted only a few times. The chain has TRBV6-5 and TRBJ2-1, with TRBD2 matching over 11 bases. Looked up from germline, CDR1 is MNHEY and CDR2 is SVGAGI. Trimming removed 2 bases from V and 6 bases from J; junction bases left unmatched: 3. This CDR3 has 15 residues. CDR3 protein: CASSYLGLAGNEQFF. In DNA form, the CDR3 reads TGTGCCAGCAGTTACCTCGGACTAGCGGGCAATGAGCAGTTCTTC.

The chain employs TRBV15 and TRBJ2-5, with D possibly called TRBD1 or TRBD2 (5 bases each). From germline, CDR1 is LNHNV and CDR2 YYDKDF (reference sequence). This CDR3 has 17 amino acids. The V gene lost 1 base and the J gene lost 4 bases, with 19 bases spanning the gap. CDR3 residues: CATSRGRDPEMGETQYF. The CDR3 DNA reads as TGTGCCACCAGCAGAGGCAGGGACCCGGAGATGGGAGAGACCCAGTACTTC.

V gene TRBV27 combines with J gene TRBJ2-7; 8 positions agree with TRBD1. This CDR3 spans 18 amino acids. Germline V gene data show CDR1 as MNHEY and CDR2 as SMNVEV (reference sequence). V shed 3 bases and J 5 bases; nucleotides not matched to a gene: 18. CDR3 nucleotides: TGTGCCAGCAGTTTTTCGTCCTCATGGGACAGGAGTTTGCACGAGCAGTACTTC. Amino acid sequence: CASSFSSSWDRSLHEQYF.

The chain links TRBV28 to TRBJ2-5; 12 nucleotides match TRBD2. Germline lookup yields CDR1 MDHEN and CDR2 SYDVKM. J gave up 0 bases and V 1 base, and 3 bases lay outside the gene matches. This CDR3 comprises 17 residues. The CDR3, as DNA: TGTGCCAGCAGTTTATCCCTAGCGGGAGGGTACCAAGAGACCCAGTACTTC. Amino acids: CASSLSLAGGYQETQYF.

The chain has TRBV3-1 and TRBJ2-1; TRBD2 aligns across 7 bases. J was trimmed by 2 bases and V by 3 bases; bases with no gene match: 7. CDR1 LGHDT and CDR2 YNNKEL come from the germline V gene (reference sequence). This CDR3 has 16 amino acids. For the CDR3, the DNA is TGTGCCAGCAGCCAGGGAGGGACTGGAACCTACAATGAGCAGTTCTTC. It translates to CASSQGGTGTYNEQFF.

This rearrangement joins TRBV29-1 to TRBJ2-1, with 16 bases lining up with TRBD2. This CDR3 has 14 residues. V dropped 6 bases and J dropped 7; count of bases not matched to a gene: 3. CDR1 is SQVTM, CDR2 ANQGSEA, per germline. The CDR3: CSVGTSGRANEQFF. CDR3 in DNA: TGCAGCGTCGGGACTAGCGGGAGGGCGAATGAGCAGTTCTTC.

This clonotype was observed a few times. The chain uses TRBV6-5 and TRBJ1-1, with D possibly TRBD1 on 6 matching bases. The V gene's germline CDR1 is MNHEY and CDR2 SVGAGI. The V end was cut by 2 bases, the J end by 3 bases, with 22 bases between. The CDR3 length is 18 residues. The CDR3 DNA sequence: TGTGCCAGCAGTTACGAGGGGGACGGAAGGGAGAGTTACACTGAAGCTTTCTTT. Protein: CASSYEGDGRESYTEAFF.

Details on this clonotype: The CDR3 end shows no conserved phenylalanine or tryptophan, and so a read error is likely. V gene TRBV12-3 or TRBV12-4 combines with J gene TRBJ2-5; the match to TRBD2 covers 10 bases. The CDR3 is 15 amino acids. J gave up 5 bases and V 6 bases, and 9 bases lay outside the gene matches. CDR3 sequence: CASSPSGRAAETQYV. Written as DNA, the CDR3 is TGTGCCAGCAGCCCTAGCGGGAGAGCCGCGGAGACCCAGTACGTC.

This chain joins TRBV7-3 and TRBJ2-1; tentative D call: TRBD2 (6 bases). The CDR3 spans 16 residues. Trimming took off 1 base at V and 1 base at J, with 11 bases between the two ends. Germline loops: CDR1 SGHTA, CDR2 FQGTGA. The CDR3 DNA reads TGTGCCAGCAGCTTAATTGGCGGGGAGTCCTACAATGAGCAGTTCTTC. Translating it yields CASSLIGGESYNEQFF.

The chain employs TRBV6-5 and TRBJ2-1; D possibly corresponds to TRBD2 (6 bases). V was cut by 8 bases and J by 5 bases, with 13 bases left in between. CDR1 MNHEY and CDR2 SVGAGI come from the germline V gene. This CDR3 spans 13 amino acids. The CDR3 DNA sequence: TGTGCCAGCTGGTACGGGGGAAACAATGAGCAGTTCTTC. Amino acids: CASWYGGNNEQFF.

The chain links TRBV6-5 to TRBJ2-7; TRBD1 is a possible D gene (5 bases). The end of the DNA is better explained by TRBJ2-5, so the J call may be wrong. CDR3 length: 14 amino acids. Germline V gives CDR1 MNHEY, CDR2 SVGAGI. CDR3 residues: CASSTQGSEETQYF. As DNA, the CDR3 is TGTGCCAGCAGTACGCAGGGTTCCGAAGAGACCCAGTACTTC.

This clonotype was counted a few times. The chain has TRBV19 and TRBJ2-6; D assignment may be TRBD1 or TRBD2 (6 bases each). Germline V gives CDR1 LNHDA, CDR2 SQIVND (reference sequence). Trimming pared 5 bases from V and 4 bases from J, leaving 12 bases between. The CDR3 covers 15 residues. The CDR3 DNA sequence: TGTGCCAGTAGTGCCGGGGGCGGCGGGGCCAACGTCCTGACTTTC. Translation gives CASSAGGGGANVLTF.

The chain is built from TRBV28 and TRBJ1-5; 7 bases align to TRBD1. Trimming removed 5 bases from V and 9 bases from J; junction bases left unmatched: 13. This CDR3 region has 15 residues. Germline V gene sequence: CDR1 MDHEN, CDR2 SYDVKM. CDR3 sequence (DNA): TGTGCCAGCAGTCCCGACAGGGCCAGGGGGGGGCCCCAGCATTTT. Translating gives CASSPDRARGGPQHF.

The chain is built from TRBV20-1 and TRBJ2-7; 9 bases fit TRBD1. Germline CDR1 is DFQATT and CDR2 is SNEGSKA (reference sequence). The CDR3 covers 15 residues. V gave up 5 bases and J gave up 3 bases; unmatched junction bases: 11. CDR3 residues: CSAAHVRDRVYEQYF. The CDR3 nucleotides are TGCAGTGCTGCCCATGTCAGGGACAGGGTCTACGAGCAGTACTTC.

The chain is built from TRBV29-1 and TRBJ1-2, with D tentatively TRBD1 (5 bases). Germline V gene data show CDR1 as SQVTM and CDR2 as ANQGSEA. This CDR3 is 14 amino acids long. V was clipped by 2 bases and J by 8 bases, with 18 bases between them. The CDR3 protein is CSVEWSREGRGYTF. DNA for the CDR3: TGCAGCGTTGAATGGTCCAGGGAGGGGAGGGGCTACACCTTC.

This chain links TRBV20-1 with TRBJ2-3, with TRBD2 matching over 12 bases. Losses at the gene ends were 0 bases for V and 4 bases for J; bases not matched to a gene: 5. This CDR3 comprises 16 residues. Germline assignment: CDR1 DFQATT and CDR2 SNEGSKA (reference sequence). DNA of the CDR3: TGCAGTGCTAGAGATCGCCGACTAGCGGGGGCAGATACGCAGTATTTT. Translated, it gives CSARDRRLAGADTQYF.

This chain connects TRBV18 to TRBJ2-5, with D uncertain. TRBJ2-1 matches the DNA end more closely, so the J call is doubtful. This CDR3 region has 15 residues. Germline CDR1 KGHSH, CDR2 LQKENI. As DNA, the CDR3 is TGTGCCAGCTCACTTATGGACGGATCTTACAATGAGCAGTTCTTC. It translates to CASSLMDGSYNEQFF.

The chain is built from TRBV12-3 or TRBV12-4 and TRBJ2-3; D gene unclear. Trimming stripped 3 bases from V and 15 bases from J, with 13 bases between. This CDR3 is 11 amino acids long. The CDR3 DNA follows: TGTGCCAGCAGTTTGGCAGATACGGAATATTTT. Protein sequence: CASSLADTEYF.

In this sample, this clonotype turned up a few times. The chain links TRBV29-1 to TRBJ2-2, with D perhaps assigned TRBD1 or TRBD2 (5 bases each). V lost 7 bases to trimming and J lost 3 bases, with 9 bases between them. Germline loops: CDR1 SQVTM, CDR2 ANQGSEA. CDR3 length equals 12 residues. The CDR3 DNA follows: TGCAGCGCTAGCAGGGACACCGGGGAGCTGTTTTTT. Translating it yields CSASRDTGELFF.

This clonotype was recorded a few times. This rearrangement joins TRBV7-8 to TRBJ2-7, with TRBD2 as a possible D gene (6 bases). From germline, CDR1 is SGHVS and CDR2 FQNEAQ. The CDR3 loop spans 14 amino acids. The V end was cut by 0 bases, the J end by 2 bases, with 8 bases between. CDR3 sequence (DNA): TGTGCCAGCAGCTTAGCGGAGGGTCCCTACGAGCAGTACTTC. This codes for CASSLAEGPYEQYF.

The chain combines TRBV4-3 with TRBJ2-1; no reliable D call. This CDR3 has 17 amino acids. The germline V and J ends were trimmed by 1 base and 1 base, with 14 bases remaining between them. Germline V gene lookup returns CDR1 LGHNA and CDR2 YSLEER. The CDR3 loop reads CASSQGLGRSSYNEQFF. As DNA, the CDR3 is TGCGCCAGCAGCCAAGGTCTAGGTCGGTCTTCCTACAATGAGCAGTTCTTC.

The genes are TRBV11-2 and TRBJ2-5; 8 nucleotides align to TRBD2. The germline V gene encodes CDR1 SGHAT and CDR2 FQNNGV. CDR3 length: 16 residues. Losses at the gene ends were 5 bases for V and 1 base for J; bases not matched to a gene: 9. The CDR3, as DNA: TGTGCCAGCAGCCGTTCCGGGACTAGTACCCAAGAGACCCAGTACTTC. The encoded protein is CASSRSGTSTQETQYF.

This clonotype was seen a handful of times. V usage is TRBV4-3 and J usage is TRBJ1-1; a possible D gene is TRBD1 (5 bases). There are 13 residues in the CDR3. The V gene's germline CDR1 is LGHNA and CDR2 YSLEER. V gave up 0 bases and J gave up 8 bases, with 10 bases separating them. CDR3 loop: CASSQDRAREAFF. CDR3 in DNA: TGCGCCAGCAGCCAAGACAGGGCGCGGGAAGCTTTCTTT.

This clonotype was counted between two and nine times. The chain carries TRBV20-1 and TRBJ2-7; 10 bases line up with TRBD2. The V segment lost 0 bases and the J segment 4 bases; nucleotides outside the gene matches: 12. CDR1 is DFQATT and CDR2 is SNEGSKA in the germline V gene (reference sequence). The CDR3 has 17 amino acids. The CDR3 nucleotides read TGCAGTGCTAGAGATTCCCTCAGCGGGAGGGCACCATACGAGCAGTACTTC. This gives the protein CSARDSLSGRAPYEQYF.

This clonotype was seen more than once but under ten times. V gene TRBV15 combines with J gene TRBJ2-5; 12 nucleotides match TRBD2. The J call may be faulty, since TRBJ2-1 better matches the DNA end. Germline lookup yields CDR1 LNHNV and CDR2 YYDKDF (reference sequence). The CDR3 sequence is 17 residues long. The CDR3 loop is CATSREGASGRAGEQFF. In DNA form, the CDR3 reads TGTGCCACCAGCAGAGAAGGAGCTAGCGGGAGGGCGGGGGAGCAGTTCTTC.

The chain recombines TRBV20-1 with TRBJ2-2; D is unclear. The V gene lost 5 bases and the J gene lost 6 bases, with 10 bases spanning the gap. The CDR3 spans 12 residues. Germline CDR1 reads DFQATT; CDR2 reads SNEGSKA (reference sequence). The CDR3 sequence: CSAGVTSGELFF. The CDR3 DNA reads TGCAGTGCTGGAGTTACCTCCGGGGAGCTGTTTTTT.

CDR3 region: CASSPRTDYQETQYF. The CDR3 region has the DNA TGTGCCAGCTCACCTCGGACAGACTACCAAGAGACCCAGTACTTC. The V gene is TRBV18, the J gene TRBJ2-5, with a tentative D call TRBD1 (6 bases). V dropped 3 bases and J dropped 0 bases, with 11 bases sitting between them. CDR1 is KGHSH, CDR2 LQKENI, per germline. This CDR3 spans 15 amino acids.

To note about this clonotype: A junction boundary mismatches the germline segment, possibly from a read error. The CDR3 nucleotides read TGCAGTGCCAGAGACAGGGTGGGCGGGGAGCTGTTTTTT. Its translation: CSARDRVGGELFF. The V and J genes are TRBV20-1 and TRBJ2-2, with 7 bases lining up with TRBD1. The V gene's germline CDR1 is DFQATT and CDR2 SNEGSKA (reference sequence). This CDR3 is built from 13 residues.